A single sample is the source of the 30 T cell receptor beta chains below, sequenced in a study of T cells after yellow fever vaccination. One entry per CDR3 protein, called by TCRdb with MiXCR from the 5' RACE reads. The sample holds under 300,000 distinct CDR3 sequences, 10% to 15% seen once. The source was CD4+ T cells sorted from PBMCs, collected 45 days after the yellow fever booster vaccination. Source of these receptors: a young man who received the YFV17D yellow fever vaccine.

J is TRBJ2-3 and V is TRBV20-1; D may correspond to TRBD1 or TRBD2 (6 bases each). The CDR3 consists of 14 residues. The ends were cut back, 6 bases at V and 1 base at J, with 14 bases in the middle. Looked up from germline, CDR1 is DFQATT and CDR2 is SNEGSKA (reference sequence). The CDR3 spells CSATRGGRTDTQYF. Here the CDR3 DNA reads TGCAGTGCCACCAGGGGAGGCCGCACAGATACGCAGTATTTT.

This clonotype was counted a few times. The CDR3 reads CASSSPSDSSSYNEQFF. The CDR3, as DNA: TGTGCCAGCAGTTCGCCTTCCGATTCCAGCTCCTACAATGAGCAGTTCTTC. The chain couples TRBV12-3 or TRBV12-4 to TRBJ2-1; D gene uncertain. Trimming removed 4 bases from V and 0 bases from J, with 16 bases in between. CDR3 size: 17 residues.

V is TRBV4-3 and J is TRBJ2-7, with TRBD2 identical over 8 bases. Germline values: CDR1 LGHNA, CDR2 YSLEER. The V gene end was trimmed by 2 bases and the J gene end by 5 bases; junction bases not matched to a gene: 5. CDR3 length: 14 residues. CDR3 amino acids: CASSQQREIHEQYF. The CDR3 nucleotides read TGCGCCAGCAGCCAACAGCGGGAGATCCACGAGCAGTACTTC.

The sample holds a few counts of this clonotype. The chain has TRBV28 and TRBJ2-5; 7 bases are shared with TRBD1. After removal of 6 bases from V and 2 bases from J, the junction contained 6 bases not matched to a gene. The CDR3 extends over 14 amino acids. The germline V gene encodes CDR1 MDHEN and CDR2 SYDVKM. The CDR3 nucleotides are TGTGCCAGCAGATGGGACAGAGTGCAAGAGACCCAGTACTTC. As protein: CASRWDRVQETQYF.

The CDR3 loop reads CSANDWLDYEQYF. Written as DNA, the CDR3 is TGCAGTGCTAACGATTGGCTCGACTACGAGCAGTACTTC. V usage is TRBV20-1 and J usage is TRBJ2-7; no firm D call. Between the trimmed V and J ends, which lost 4 bases and 3 bases, there was a span of 13 bases. The V gene's germline CDR1 is DFQATT and CDR2 SNEGSKA (reference sequence). The CDR3 loop spans 13 amino acids.

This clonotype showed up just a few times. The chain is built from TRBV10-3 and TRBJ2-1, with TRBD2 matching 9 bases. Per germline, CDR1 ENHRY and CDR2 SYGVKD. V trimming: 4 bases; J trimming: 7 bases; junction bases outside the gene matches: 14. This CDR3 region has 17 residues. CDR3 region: CAISGAGGGRAPNEQFF. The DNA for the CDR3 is TGTGCCATCAGTGGGGCCGGCGGCGGGAGGGCCCCTAATGAGCAGTTCTTC.

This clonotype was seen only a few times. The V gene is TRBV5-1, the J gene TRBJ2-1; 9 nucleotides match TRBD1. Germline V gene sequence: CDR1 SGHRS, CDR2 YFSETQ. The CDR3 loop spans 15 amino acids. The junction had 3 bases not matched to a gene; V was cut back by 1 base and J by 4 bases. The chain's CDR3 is CASSLTGGNYNEQFF. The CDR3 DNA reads TGCGCCAGCAGCTTGACAGGGGGCAATTACAATGAGCAGTTCTTC.

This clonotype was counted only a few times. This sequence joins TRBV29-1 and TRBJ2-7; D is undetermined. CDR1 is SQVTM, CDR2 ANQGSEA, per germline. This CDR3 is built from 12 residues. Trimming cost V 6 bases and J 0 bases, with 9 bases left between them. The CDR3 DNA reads TGCAGCGTCCTGGAGAGCTCCTACGAGCAGTACTTC. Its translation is CSVLESSYEQYF.

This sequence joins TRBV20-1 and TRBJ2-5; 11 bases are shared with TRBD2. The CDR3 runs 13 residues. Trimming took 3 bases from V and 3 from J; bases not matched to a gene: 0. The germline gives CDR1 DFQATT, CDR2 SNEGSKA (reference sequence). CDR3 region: CSASSGREETQYF. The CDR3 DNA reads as TGCAGTGCTAGTAGCGGGAGGGAAGAGACCCAGTACTTC.

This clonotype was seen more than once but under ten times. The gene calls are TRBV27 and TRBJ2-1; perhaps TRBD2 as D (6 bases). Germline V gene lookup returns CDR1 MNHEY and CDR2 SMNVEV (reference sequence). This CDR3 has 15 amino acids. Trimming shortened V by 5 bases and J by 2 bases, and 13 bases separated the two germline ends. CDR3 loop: CASSPMTGAYNEQFF. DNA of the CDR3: TGTGCCAGCAGTCCAATGACGGGAGCCTACAATGAGCAGTTCTTC.

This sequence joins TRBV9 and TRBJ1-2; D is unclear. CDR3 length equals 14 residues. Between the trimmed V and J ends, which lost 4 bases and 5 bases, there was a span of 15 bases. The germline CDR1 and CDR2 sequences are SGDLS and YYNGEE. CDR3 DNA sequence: TGTGCCAGCAGCATTTCCCCGGGTGGGTATGGCTACACCTTC. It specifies CASSISPGGYGYTF.

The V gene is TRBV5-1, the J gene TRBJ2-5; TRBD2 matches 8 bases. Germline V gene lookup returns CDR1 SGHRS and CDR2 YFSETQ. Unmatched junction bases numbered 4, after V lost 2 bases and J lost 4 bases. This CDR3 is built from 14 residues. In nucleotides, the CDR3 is TGCGCCAGCAGCTTCGGTCTAGCGGGAGAGACCCAGTACTTC. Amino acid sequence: CASSFGLAGETQYF.

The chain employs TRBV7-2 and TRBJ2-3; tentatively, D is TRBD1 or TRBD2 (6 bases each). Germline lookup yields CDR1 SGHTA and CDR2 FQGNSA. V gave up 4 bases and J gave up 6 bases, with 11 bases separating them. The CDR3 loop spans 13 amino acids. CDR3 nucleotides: TGTGCCAGCAGCTCACGGGGGCTTGATACGCAGTATTTT. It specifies CASSSRGLDTQYF.

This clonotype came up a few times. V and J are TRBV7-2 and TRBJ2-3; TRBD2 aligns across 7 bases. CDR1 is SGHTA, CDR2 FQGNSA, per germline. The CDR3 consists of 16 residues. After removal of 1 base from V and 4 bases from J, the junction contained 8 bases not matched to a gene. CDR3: CASSLVRGLGPDTQYF. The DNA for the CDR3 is TGTGCCAGCAGCTTAGTTAGAGGACTAGGGCCAGATACGCAGTATTTT.

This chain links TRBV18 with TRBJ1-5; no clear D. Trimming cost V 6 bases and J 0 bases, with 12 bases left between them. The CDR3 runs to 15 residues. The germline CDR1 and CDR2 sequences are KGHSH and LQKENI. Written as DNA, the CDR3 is TGTGCCAGCTCTCCCTCGGGCGATAGCAATCAGCCCCAGCATTTT. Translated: CASSPSGDSNQPQHF.

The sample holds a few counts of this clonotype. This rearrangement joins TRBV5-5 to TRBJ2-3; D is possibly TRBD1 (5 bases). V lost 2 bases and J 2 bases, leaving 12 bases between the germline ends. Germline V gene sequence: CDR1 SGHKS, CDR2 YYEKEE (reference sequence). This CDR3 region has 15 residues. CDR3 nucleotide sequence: TGTGCCAGCAGCTTATCCGGACATCTCACAGATACGCAGTATTTT. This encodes CASSLSGHLTDTQYF.

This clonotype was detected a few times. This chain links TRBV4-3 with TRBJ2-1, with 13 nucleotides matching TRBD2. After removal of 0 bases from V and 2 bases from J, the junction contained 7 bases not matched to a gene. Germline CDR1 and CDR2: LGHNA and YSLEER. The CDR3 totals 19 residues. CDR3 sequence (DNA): TGCGCCAGCAGCCAAGATGGATCACTAGCGGGAGGGACCTACAATGAGCAGTTCTTC. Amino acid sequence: CASSQDGSLAGGTYNEQFF.

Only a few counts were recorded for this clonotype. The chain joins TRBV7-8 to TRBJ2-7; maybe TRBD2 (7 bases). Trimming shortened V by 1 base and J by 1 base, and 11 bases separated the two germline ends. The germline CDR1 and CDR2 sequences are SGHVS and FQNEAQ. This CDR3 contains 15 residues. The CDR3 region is CASSLVGGQSYEQYF. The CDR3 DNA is TGTGCCAGCAGCTTAGTGGGGGGGCAGTCCTACGAGCAGTACTTC.

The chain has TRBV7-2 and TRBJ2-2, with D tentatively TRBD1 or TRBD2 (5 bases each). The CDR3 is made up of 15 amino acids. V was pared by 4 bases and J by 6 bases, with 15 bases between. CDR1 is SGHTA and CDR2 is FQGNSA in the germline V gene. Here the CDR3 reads CASSYRDPRAGELFF. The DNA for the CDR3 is TGTGCCAGCAGCTACCGGGACCCTAGGGCCGGGGAGCTGTTTTTT.

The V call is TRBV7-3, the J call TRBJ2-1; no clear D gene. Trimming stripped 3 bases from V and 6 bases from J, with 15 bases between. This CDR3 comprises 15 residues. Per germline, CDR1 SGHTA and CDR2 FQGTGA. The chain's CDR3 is CASSLVSGVGNEQFF. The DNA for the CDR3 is TGTGCCAGCAGCTTGGTGTCAGGCGTGGGCAATGAGCAGTTCTTC.

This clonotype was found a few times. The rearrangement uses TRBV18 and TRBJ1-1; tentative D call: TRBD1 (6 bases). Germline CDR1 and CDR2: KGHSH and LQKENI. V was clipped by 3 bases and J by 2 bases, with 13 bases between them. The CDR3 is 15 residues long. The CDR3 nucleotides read TGTGCCAGCTCACCTTCGGGACAAACAAACACTGAAGCTTTCTTT. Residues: CASSPSGQTNTEAFF. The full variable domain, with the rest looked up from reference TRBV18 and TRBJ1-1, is NAGVMQNPRHLVRRRGQEARLRCSPMKGHSHVYWYRQLPEEGLKFMVYLQKENIIDESGMPKERFSAEFPKEGPSILRIQQVVRGDSAAYFCASSPSGQTNTEAFFGQGTRLTVV.

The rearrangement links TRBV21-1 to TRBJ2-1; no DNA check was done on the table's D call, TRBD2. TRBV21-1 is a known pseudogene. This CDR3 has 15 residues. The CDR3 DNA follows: TGTGCCAGCAGCAAAGTAGCGGGTCTTAACAATGAGCAGTTCTTC. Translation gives CASSKVAGLNNEQFF.

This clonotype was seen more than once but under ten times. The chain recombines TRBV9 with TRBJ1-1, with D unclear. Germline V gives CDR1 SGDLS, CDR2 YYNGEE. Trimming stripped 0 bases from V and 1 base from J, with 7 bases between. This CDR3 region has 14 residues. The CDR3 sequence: CASSVDGTNTEAFF. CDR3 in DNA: TGTGCCAGCAGCGTAGATGGAACGAACACTGAAGCTTTCTTT.

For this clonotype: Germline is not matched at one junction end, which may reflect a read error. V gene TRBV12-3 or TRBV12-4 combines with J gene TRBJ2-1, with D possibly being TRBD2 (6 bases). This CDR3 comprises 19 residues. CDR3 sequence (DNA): TGTACCAGCAGTTTAATAAGGCGAGGACTATCCGCCAACTACAATGAGCAGTTCTTC. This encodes CTSSLIRRGLSANYNEQFF.

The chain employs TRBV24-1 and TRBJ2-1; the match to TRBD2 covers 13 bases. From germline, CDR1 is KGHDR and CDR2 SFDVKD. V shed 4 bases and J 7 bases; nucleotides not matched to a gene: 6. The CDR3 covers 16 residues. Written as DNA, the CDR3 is TGTGCCACCAGTGACCCGGGACTAGCGGGACGGAATGAGCAGTTCTTC. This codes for CATSDPGLAGRNEQFF.

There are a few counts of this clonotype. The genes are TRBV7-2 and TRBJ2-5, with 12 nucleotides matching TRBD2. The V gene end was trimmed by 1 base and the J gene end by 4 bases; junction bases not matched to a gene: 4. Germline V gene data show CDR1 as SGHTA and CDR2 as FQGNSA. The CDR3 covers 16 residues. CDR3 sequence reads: CASSLVLAGGAETQYF. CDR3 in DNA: TGTGCCAGCAGCTTAGTTCTAGCGGGAGGGGCAGAGACCCAGTACTTC.

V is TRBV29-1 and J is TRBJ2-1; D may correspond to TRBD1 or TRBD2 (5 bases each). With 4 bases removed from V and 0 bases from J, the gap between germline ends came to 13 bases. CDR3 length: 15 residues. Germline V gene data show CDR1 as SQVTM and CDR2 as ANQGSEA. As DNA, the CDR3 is TGCAGCGTTGTTGGGGGAGAGAGCTCCTACAATGAGCAGTTCTTC. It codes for CSVVGGESSYNEQFF.

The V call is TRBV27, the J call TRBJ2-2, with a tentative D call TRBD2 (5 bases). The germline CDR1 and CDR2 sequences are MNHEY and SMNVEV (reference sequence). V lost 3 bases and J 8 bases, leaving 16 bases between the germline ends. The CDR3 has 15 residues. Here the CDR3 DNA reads TGTGCCAGCAGTTTGTCACCATATGGGAGAGGGGAGCTGTTTTTT. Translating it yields CASSLSPYGRGELFF.

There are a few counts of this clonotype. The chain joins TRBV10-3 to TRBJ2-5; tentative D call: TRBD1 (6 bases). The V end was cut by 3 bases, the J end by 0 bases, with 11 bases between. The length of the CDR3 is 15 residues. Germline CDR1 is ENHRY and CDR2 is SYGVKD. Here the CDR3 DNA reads TGTGCCATCAGTGATGGGGGCTGGAACCAAGAGACCCAGTACTTC. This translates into CAISDGGWNQETQYF.

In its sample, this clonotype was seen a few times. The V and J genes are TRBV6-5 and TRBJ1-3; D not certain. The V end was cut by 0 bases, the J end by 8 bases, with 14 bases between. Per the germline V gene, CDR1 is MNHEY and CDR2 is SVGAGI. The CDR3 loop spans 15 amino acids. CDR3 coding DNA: TGTGCCAGCAGTTACTCGTTTCTCAATGGTTACACCATATATTTT. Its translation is CASSYSFLNGYTIYF.